The sequence of this T cell receptor beta chain was determined in a study of blood T cells in healthy people across ages. Study-level points and caveats: TCR beta diversity per million T cells fell roughly linearly with age. Compared with aged donors, long-lived donors showed fewer expanded clones, suggesting selection.

The CDR3 sequence is 15 residues long. Germline V gene lookup returns CDR1 SGHRS and CDR2 YFSETQ. V lost 4 bases, J lost 5 bases, and 15 bases lay in between. Aged about 6 to 90, donors were systemically healthy Caucasians from Russia. About this clonotype: The target antigen is unknown.

It was with a sample-barcoded 5' primer and a J-beta primer mix that a second PCR of about 6 to 12 cycles was run. Every cDNA was tagged by a template-switch adaptor with 12 random nucleotides. Each CDR3 protein is one row after TCRdb ran MiXCR on the 5' RACE reads. The sample lists 950,000 to 1,200,000 distinct CDR3 sequences, 35% to 40% occurring once. This chain connects TRBV5-1 to TRBJ1-4, with a weak D call TRBD1 (5 bases). Sequencing was done on a sample of blood. The sequence came from a man aged 18 to 30 in good health. The CDR3 DNA reads TGCGCCAGCAGCCCGACCCCAGGGAGGAATGAAAAACTGTTTTTT. It codes for CASSPTPGRNEKLFF.